The source of this TCR beta chain is a study of identical twins. TCRdb independently ran MiXCR on the 5' RACE reads; one entry per CDR3 protein. The sample lists 500,000 to 550,000 distinct CDR3 sequences; less than 25% were seen once. Looked up from germline, CDR1 is MNHEY and CDR2 is SMNVEV (reference sequence). The germline V and J ends were trimmed by 6 bases and 2 bases, with 16 bases remaining between them. The CDR3 runs 16 residues. This clonotype was seen a few times. These sequences were also reported in another study, on T cells expressing NK-cell markers.

The sequenced material came from CD4+ T cells sorted from blood. The chain employs TRBV27 and TRBJ2-2, with D perhaps given as TRBD1 or TRBD2 (5 bases each). This receptor was obtained from a woman aged 18-30 years in good health. CDR3 nucleotide sequence: TGTGCCAGCAGACACTACCGGGACGGTAACACCGGGGAGCTGTTTTTT. It encodes CASRHYRDGNTGELFF.